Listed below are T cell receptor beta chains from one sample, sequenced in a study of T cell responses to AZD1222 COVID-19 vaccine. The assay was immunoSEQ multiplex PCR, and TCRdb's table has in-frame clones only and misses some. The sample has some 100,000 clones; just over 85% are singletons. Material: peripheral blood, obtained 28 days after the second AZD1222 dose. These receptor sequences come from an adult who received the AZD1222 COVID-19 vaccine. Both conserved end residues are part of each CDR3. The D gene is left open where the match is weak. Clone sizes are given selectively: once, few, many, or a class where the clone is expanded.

TGTGCCACCAGCAGAGATCACGGAGCGGCGAACACCGGGGAGCTGTTTTTT | CATSRDHGAANTGELFF | . | TRBJ2-2 | . | TRBV15
TGTGCCAGCAGCGCGAATCTCAGAGGCTACACCTTC | CASSANLRGYTF | once | TRBJ1-2 | . | TRBV9
TGTGCCTGGAGTACGGGACTAGGGCCCTACGAGCAGTACTTC | CAWSTGLGPYEQYF | . | TRBJ2-7 | TRBD2 | TRBV30
TGTGCCAGCAGCGTCGGGACATATGTTGGCACTGAAGCTTTCTTT | CASSVGTYVGTEAFF | . | TRBJ1-1 | . | TRBV9
TGTGCCAGCAGCGCGACTAGCGGGGGTTCCCCTGAGCAGTTCTTC | CASSATSGGSPEQFF | . | TRBJ2-1 | TRBD2 | TRBV7-9
TGTGCCAGCAGCCGACAGGGCAATACCGGGGAGCTGTTTTTT | CASSRQGNTGELFF | . | TRBJ2-2 | TRBD1 | TRBV6-5
TGTGCCAGCAGTGACGACAGGGCGTCTAGCATGATCTTC | CASSDDRASSMIF | once | TRBJ2-1 | TRBD1 | TRBV6-4
TGCGCCAGCAGCCAAGGGTCCGATGAAAAACTGTTTTTT | CASSQGSDEKLFF | . | TRBJ1-4 | . | TRBV4-3
TGTGCCAGCAGCTTACTTGGACAGGGACGGAACACTGAAGCTTTCTTT | CASSLLGQGRNTEAFF | . | TRBJ1-1 | TRBD1 | TRBV7-2
TGTGCCAGCAGTTGGGGACTAGCGGCTACCTACGAGCAGTACTTC | CASSWGLAATYEQYF | few | TRBJ2-7 | TRBD2 | TRBV28
TGCGCCAGCAGCCAAGATTTGAGAGAGCAGTACTTC | CASSQDLREQYF | . | TRBJ2-7 | . | TRBV4-1
TGTGCCAGCAGCTTAGGACTCGGGGGGGCACATGAGCAGTTCTTC | CASSLGLGGAHEQFF | . | TRBJ2-1 | TRBD2 | TRBV7-6
TGCGCCAGCGATCGGGGGCAGGGTAATGAGCAGTTCTTC | CASDRGQGNEQFF | . | TRBJ2-1 | . | TRBV5-1
TGCGCCAGCAGCTTGCGGGGCGCGGGCGGCTACACCTTC | CASSLRGAGGYTF | . | TRBJ1-2 | . | TRBV5-1
TGTGCCAGCAGCTTAGGAGGGGGCAGCTACGAGCAGTACTTC | CASSLGGGSYEQYF | . | TRBJ2-7 | TRBD1 | TRBV7-2
TGTGCCAGCAGTGAAACATTTATACAGGGGGCTGAAGCTTTCTTT | CASSETFIQGAEAFF | . | TRBJ1-1 | TRBD1 | TRBV6-4
TGTGCCAGCAGCGTAGGGGGTCGGGACTCCCAGAACACCGGGGAGCTGTTTTTT | CASSVGGRDSQNTGELFF | . | TRBJ2-2 | . | TRBV9
TGTGCCAGCAGCGGGACAGGCGGACGGGAGACAGATACGCAGTATTTT | CASSGTGGRETDTQYF | . | TRBJ2-3 | TRBD1 | TRBV7-9
TGTGCCAGCAGCCCGACCCGGGGGGCTAGCTCCTACAATGAGCAGTTCTTC | CASSPTRGASSYNEQFF | . | TRBJ2-1 | . | TRBV11-2
TGTGCCAGCAGTTTCTTGGACAGGGCTTTCGATCAGCCCCAGCATTTT | CASSFLDRAFDQPQHF | many | TRBJ1-5 | TRBD1 | TRBV27
TGTGCCATCAGTGAGTCGTCAGGTCGGCCCCAGCATTTT | CAISESSGRPQHF | . | TRBJ1-5 | . | TRBV10-3
TGTGCCAGCAACACAGGGTACGGGACCCAGTACTTC | CASNTGYGTQYF | once | TRBJ2-5 | . | TRBV3-1/TRBV3-2
TGTGCCAGCGGGTTACAGGGAAAGGGCGAGCAGTACTTC | CASGLQGKGEQYF | once | TRBJ2-7 | . | TRBV2
TGTGCCAGCAGCTTCGGTGGGGCGCGAACTGAAGCTTTCTTT | CASSFGGARTEAFF | . | TRBJ1-1 | . | TRBV7-9
TGTGCCAGCAGCCGGATGAACACTGAAGCTTTCTTT | CASSRMNTEAFF | . | TRBJ1-1 | . | TRBV6-5
TGTGCCAGTACCCCCAGGGGTAGGACTGAAGCTTTCTTT | CASTPRGRTEAFF | . | TRBJ1-1 | . | TRBV19
TGCGCCAGCAGCTTGGACGGGACAGGGCCTGCCAGTATCGAAGCTTTCTTT | CASSLDGTGPASIEAFF | few | TRBJ1-1 | TRBD1 | TRBV5-1
TGTGCCAGCAGCGTTGGACAGTCCGGGGAGCTGTTTTTT | CASSVGQSGELFF | . | TRBJ2-2 | . | TRBV9
TGTGCCAGCAGCTGGCCCCTCAAGCGAGCTAACTATGGCTACACCTTC | CASSWPLKRANYGYTF | . | TRBJ1-2 | . | TRBV5-8
TGTGCCAGCAGCTTCCAGGAGTATAATTCACCCCTCCACTTT | CASSFQEYNSPLHF | few | TRBJ1-6 | . | TRBV13
TGTGCCAGCTCACCTGGTCAGGGGGCGGGCTACGAGCAGTACTTC | CASSPGQGAGYEQYF | . | TRBJ2-7 | TRBD1 | TRBV18
TGTGCCACCCTTTGGGCCTCTGGGGCCAACGTCCTGACTTTC | CATLWASGANVLTF | . | TRBJ2-6 | . | TRBV28
TGTGCCAGCGCCAATCAGGGCACAGATACGCAGTATTTT | CASANQGTDTQYF | . | TRBJ2-3 | . | TRBV27
TGTGCCAGCAGCCCGAGCGGCCACCGAAGCTCCTACAATGAGCAGTTCTTC | CASSPSGHRSSYNEQFF | . | TRBJ2-1 | . | TRBV9
TGCAGCGTCGACTCCGGGATGAATAACTACAATGAGCAGTTCTTC | CSVDSGMNNYNEQFF | . | TRBJ2-1 | . | TRBV29-1
TGTGCCAGTAGTCCCCGAACAGGAAGCTCCTATAATTCACCCCTCCACTTT | CASSPRTGSSYNSPLHF | . | TRBJ1-6 | . | TRBV19